One and the same sample provided the 15 T cell receptor beta chains below, sequenced in a study of a mutant IDH1 vaccine in newly diagnosed glioma. Only in-frame clones appear in the TCRdb table, and some are missing; sequencing was by immunoSEQ multiplex PCR. In the table there are roughly 11,000 clones, roughly 87% of which are singletons. The time point: week 5, during vaccination. With topical imiquimod, each dose of the vaccine consisted of 300 ug of mutant IDH1 20-mer peptide. Their antigen targets remain unknown. Here the sequenced sample was PBMCs, taken from a glioma patient whose treatment included an IDH1 peptide vaccine. These receptor sequences come from a woman in her thirties or forties with glioma. Some clones in this sample may be carry-over from other donors' samples.

The J gene is TRBJ1-4, the V gene TRBV2, with D uncertain. This CDR3 contains 15 residues. Germline V lookup: CDR1 SNHLY, CDR2 FYNNEI. For the CDR3, the DNA is TGTGCTACCCGGGTCCGTCTTGCAACTAATGAAAAACTGTTTTTT. Residues: CATRVRLATNEKLFF.

The rearrangement links TRBV7-9 to TRBJ1-2, with D possibly matching TRBD1 (6 bases). Germline-derived CDR1 and CDR2 are SEHNR and FQNEAQ (reference sequence). Trimming pared 7 bases from V and 0 bases from J, leaving 18 bases between. The CDR3 has 16 amino acids. CDR3 residues: CASIPLGGDPNYGYTF. The CDR3 coding sequence is TGTGCCAGCATCCCGCTCGGGGGCGATCCTAACTATGGCTACACCTTC.

Written as DNA, the CDR3 is TGTGCCAGCAGCCTGAGGCGGACTTACAATGAGCAGTTCTTC. Protein: CASSLRRTYNEQFF. The chain joins TRBV7-2 to TRBJ2-1, with D possibly matching TRBD2 (5 bases). Per germline, CDR1 SGHTA and CDR2 FQGNSA. The ends were cut back, 5 bases at V and 4 bases at J, with 12 bases in the middle. The CDR3 is made up of 14 amino acids.

This clone is a singleton in its sample. The V and J genes are TRBV4-1 and TRBJ2-1; D not certain. This CDR3 is built from 15 residues. V lost 1 base and J 7 bases, leaving 14 bases between the germline ends. CDR1 MGHRA and CDR2 YSYEKL come from the germline V gene. CDR3: CASSQGDLWVNEQFF. The CDR3 DNA reads TGCGCCAGCAGCCAAGGTGACCTATGGGTAAATGAGCAGTTCTTC.

This chain links TRBV12-5 with TRBJ2-2; 9 bases are shared with TRBD1. This CDR3 comprises 15 residues. Germline CDR1 is LGHNT and CDR2 is FRNRAP. V was pared by 1 base and J by 6 bases, with 3 bases of the junction left unmatched. CDR3 in amino acids: CASGLDRGQAGELFF. The CDR3 nucleotides read TGTGCTAGTGGTTTGGACAGGGGGCAGGCCGGGGAGCTGTTTTTT. Drawing the rest from reference TRBV12-5 and TRBJ2-2, the complete variable domain is DARVTQTPRHKVTEMGQEVTMRCQPILGHNTVFWYRQTMMQGLELLAYFRNRAPLDDSGMPKDRFSAEMPDATLATLKIQPSEPRDSAVYFCASGLDRGQAGELFFGEGSRLTVL.

The rearrangement joins TRBV7-8 to TRBJ1-4; TRBD1 might be the D (6 bases). This CDR3 has 14 amino acids. Germline CDR1 reads SGHVS; CDR2 reads FQNEAQ. The V end lost 4 bases, the J end lost 8 bases, and 14 bases lay between the germline ends. The CDR3 spells CASSSPGAGEKLFF. The CDR3 DNA is TGTGCCAGCAGCTCTCCAGGGGCAGGGGAAAAACTGTTTTTT. The entire variable domain, with the rest obtained from reference TRBV7-8 and TRBJ1-4, is as follows: GAGVSQSPRYKVAKRGQDVALRCDPISGHVSLFWYQQALGQGPEFLTYFQNEAQLDKSGLPSDRFFAERPEGSVSTLKIQRTQQEDSAVYLCASSSPGAGEKLFFGSGTQLSVL.

J is TRBJ1-4 and V is TRBV6-5; no clear D gene. Per germline, CDR1 MNHEY and CDR2 SVGAGI. V gave up 5 bases and J gave up 3 bases, with 13 bases separating them. There are 15 residues in the CDR3. The CDR3 sequence is CASSPEGWSNEKLFF. The CDR3 DNA follows: TGTGCCAGCAGTCCCGAGGGTTGGTCTAATGAAAAACTGTTTTTT.

Comments on this clone: A junction boundary mismatches the germline segment, possibly from a read error. This chain joins TRBV6-1 and TRBJ2-3; the D gene could be TRBD1 or TRBD2 (6 bases each). Per the germline V gene, CDR1 is MNHNS and CDR2 is SASEGT. The CDR3 is made up of 13 amino acids. The DNA of the CDR3 is TGTGCCAGCAGGGAAGGGGGGTCAGATACGCAGTATTTT. The encoded protein is CASREGGSDTQYF.

This clone has only one observation. The chain couples TRBV18 to TRBJ1-1; D not certain. The V end lost 1 base, the J end lost 8 bases, and 8 bases lay between the germline ends. The germline gives CDR1 KGHSH, CDR2 LQKENI. The CDR3 consists of 12 residues. Written as DNA, the CDR3 is TGTGCCAGCTCACCACAGGGAGGAGAAGCTTTCTTT. This sequence encodes CASSPQGGEAFF.

The chain is built from TRBV5-1 and TRBJ1-4; D remains ambiguous. This CDR3 is built from 15 residues. V was cut by 5 bases and J by 0 bases, with 11 bases left in between. Germline CDR1 SGHRS, CDR2 YFSETQ. The CDR3 coding sequence is TGCGCCAGCAGGTGGGGAGTTGCAACTAATGAAAAACTGTTTTTT. It codes for CASRWGVATNEKLFF. The full variable domain, with the rest looked up from reference TRBV5-1 and TRBJ1-4, is KAGVTQTPRYLIKTRGQQVTLSCSPISGHRSVSWYQQTPGQGLQFLFEYFSETQRNKGNFPGRFSGRQFSNSRSEMNVSTLELGDSALYLCASRWGVATNEKLFFGSGTQLSVL.

This chain uses TRBV4-2 with TRBJ2-6, with a weak D call TRBD1 (5 bases). V was shortened by 5 bases and J by 16 bases, with 33 bases between the two germline ends. Germline CDR1 is LGHNA and CDR2 is YNFKEQ. The CDR3 contains 18 residues. CDR3 residues: CASSSKDKVTKSGQRLTF. CDR3 nucleotides: TGTGCCAGCAGCTCAAAGGACAAGGTTACAAAGTCGGGCCAACGTCTGACTTTC.

The chain carries TRBV30 and TRBJ2-7; D is possibly TRBD1 (5 bases). CDR3 length: 14 residues. V was cut by 4 bases and J by 2 bases, with 15 bases left in between. From germline, CDR1 is GTSNPN and CDR2 SVGIG (reference sequence). CDR3 bases: TGTGCCTGGACCCCCGAGACAGTCACCTACGAGCAGTACTTC. It yields the protein CAWTPETVTYEQYF.

This sequence joins TRBV11-2 and TRBJ1-2; 7 nucleotides align to TRBD1. Germline V gene sequence: CDR1 SGHAT, CDR2 FQNNGV. Trimming removed 4 bases from V and 3 bases from J; junction bases left unmatched: 8. The length of the CDR3 is 15 residues. In DNA, the CDR3 is TGTGCCAGCAGCTCGGTCTCACAGGGGTACTATGGCTACACCTTC. Translation: CASSSVSQGYYGYTF.

V usage is TRBV12-2 and J usage is TRBJ2-5; the D segment call TRBD1 is taken from the table without a DNA check. TRBV12-2 is termed a pseudogene. The CDR3 is 14 amino acids. The CDR3 nucleotides are TGTGCAAGTCGCCCCACAGGGGGGCAAGAGACCCAGTACTTC. Protein: CASRPTGGQETQYF.

This clone was recorded only once. The chain is built from TRBV7-8 and TRBJ1-3; D call uncertain. The CDR3 contains 14 residues. CDR1 and CDR2 (germline): SGHVS, FQNEAQ. V was trimmed by 5 bases and J by 0 bases, leaving 8 bases between them. The CDR3 protein is CASSTQNSGNTIYF. In DNA form, the CDR3 reads TGTGCCAGCAGCACACAGAACTCTGGAAACACCATATATTTT.